A single sample is the source of the 16 T cell receptor beta chains below, sequenced in a study of identical twins (dated by TCRdb to the mid-2010s). Libraries came from 5' RACE. The reads were generated on an Illumina HiSeq 2000. TCRdb reworked the public reads: Q25 trimming with fastp, MiXCR clone assembly, productive beta chains retained. Every entry covers one CDR3 protein and lists the most common genes and DNA from its rows. The sample includes roughly 1.6 million distinct CDR3 sequences, with around 29% observed a single time. The ten largest clones add up to less than 0.35% of the sample. The sample was cord blood. These receptors all come from a newborn girl in good health.

This chain connects TRBV28 to TRBJ2-1; TRBD2 aligns across 13 bases. CDR3 length equals 15 residues. V dropped 5 bases and J dropped 7; count of bases not matched to a gene: 5. The germline V gene has CDR1 MDHEN and CDR2 SYDVKM. CDR3: CASSDWTSGSNEQFF. As DNA, the CDR3 is TGTGCCAGCAGTGACTGGACTAGCGGGAGTAATGAGCAGTTCTTC. The variable domain in full, completed from reference TRBV28 and TRBJ2-1, reads DVKVTQSSRYLVKRTGEKVFLECVQDMDHENMFWYRQDPGLGLRLIYFSYDVKMKEKGDIPEGYSVSREKKERFSLILESASTNQTSMYLCASSDWTSGSNEQFFGPGTRLTVL.

In regard to this clonotype: Its ends do not fully match the called genes, so a read error is possible. This rearrangement joins TRBV10-3 to TRBJ1-1; 7 bases fit TRBD1. Germline V gives CDR1 ENHRY, CDR2 SYGVKD. This CDR3 is built from 14 residues. CDR3 bases: TGTGCCACCAGTGCGGTGACAGGGTTCACTGAAGCTTTCTTT. Translated: CATSAVTGFTEAFF.

This clonotype was seen a handful of times. The chain links TRBV14 to TRBJ2-7; no firm D call. The CDR3 length is 15 residues. CDR1 and CDR2 (germline): SGHDN, FVKESK. Between the trimmed V and J ends, which lost 4 bases and 0 bases, there was a span of 13 bases. CDR3 sequence (DNA): TGTGCCAGCAGCCGAACCGGGTATTTCTCCTACGAGCAGTACTTC. It encodes CASSRTGYFSYEQYF.

This clonotype was seen only a few times. The chain is built from TRBV3-1 and TRBJ2-5, with 11 bases that match TRBD2. V trimming: 4 bases; J trimming: 5 bases; junction bases outside the gene matches: 3. CDR3 length: 14 residues. From germline, CDR1 is LGHDT and CDR2 YNNKEL (reference sequence). The CDR3 bases are TGTGCCAGCAGCCCAACTAGCGGGAGCGAGACCCAGTACTTC. Residues: CASSPTSGSETQYF.

This clonotype turned up a few times. The CDR3 reads CASIDRGNEQYF. The CDR3 nucleotides read TGTGCCAGCATTGACAGGGGAAACGAGCAGTACTTC. The gene calls are TRBV6-1 and TRBJ2-5; 8 positions agree with TRBD1. Judging by the DNA end, TRBJ2-7 fits better; the J call may be wrong. This CDR3 has 12 residues. Germline V gene lookup returns CDR1 MNHNS and CDR2 SASEGT.

This sequence joins TRBV2 and TRBJ2-3; D might be TRBD2 (5 bases). V was clipped by 6 bases and J by 4 bases, with 14 bases between them. The germline gives CDR1 SNHLY, CDR2 FYNNEI. CDR3 length: 14 residues. As DNA, the CDR3 is TGTGCCAGCAGCATGGTACTAGATTCAGATACGCAGTATTTT. As protein: CASSMVLDSDTQYF.

This clonotype has only a few counts. The CDR3 region is CASSFTGREGYGYTF. CDR3 DNA sequence: TGTGCCAGCAGCTTTACGGGGAGAGAAGGCTATGGCTACACCTTC. The chain joins TRBV7-2 to TRBJ1-2; D is ambiguous. Trimming shortened V by 3 bases and J by 4 bases, and 15 bases separated the two germline ends. CDR3 size: 15 residues. Germline CDR1 SGHTA, CDR2 FQGNSA.

The chain couples TRBV5-1 to TRBJ2-3, with D hard to call. The V and J ends lost 4 bases and 6 bases respectively, with 18 bases between them. Germline lookup yields CDR1 SGHRS and CDR2 YFSETQ. The CDR3 has 15 amino acids. In DNA, the CDR3 is TGCGCCAGCAGCCCCCCCCAAGTGGGATCCGATACGCAGTATTTT. Amino acid sequence: CASSPPQVGSDTQYF.

V and J are TRBV20-1 and TRBJ2-1, with 8 positions matching TRBD1. The J call may be in error: the DNA end matches TRBJ2-7 better. From germline, CDR1 is DFQATT and CDR2 SNEGSKA (reference sequence). This CDR3 spans 16 amino acids. DNA for the CDR3: TGCAGTGCCCAACTTCAGACAGGGGATCTCTACAATGAGCAGTACTTC. Translated, it gives CSAQLQTGDLYNEQYF.

This chain connects TRBV27 to TRBJ1-2, with D uncertain. This CDR3 has 14 amino acids. Germline V gene sequence: CDR1 MNHEY, CDR2 SMNVEV (reference sequence). V lost 0 bases and J 6 bases, leaving 11 bases between the germline ends. CDR3 sequence: CASSLSRSGDGYTF. The CDR3 bases are TGTGCCAGCAGTTTATCGAGAAGCGGTGATGGCTACACCTTC.

The chain joins TRBV7-9 to TRBJ1-1; 8 nucleotides line up with TRBD1. V dropped 4 bases and J dropped 1; count of bases not matched to a gene: 5. CDR1 is SEHNR, CDR2 FQNEAQ, per germline (reference sequence). The CDR3 contains 15 residues. The CDR3 nucleotides are TGTGCCAGCAGCTCAGAGACAGGGGCGAACACTGAAGCTTTCTTT. Translated, it gives CASSSETGANTEAFF.

This clonotype was seen many times. The rearrangement uses TRBV12-3 or TRBV12-4 and TRBJ2-5; no reliable D call. The CDR3 runs to 13 residues. Trimming took 3 bases from V and 1 from J, leaving 6 bases between them. DNA for the CDR3: TGTGCCAGCAGTTTTCTGGCCCAAGAGACCCAGTACTTC. Its protein is CASSFLAQETQYF.

This clonotype was observed a few times. The chain uses TRBV13 and TRBJ2-1, with 8 bases fitting TRBD2. Germline CDR1 reads PRHDT; CDR2 reads FYEKMQ (reference sequence). The CDR3 sequence is 15 residues long. Trimming took 5 bases from V and 2 from J; bases not matched to a gene: 5. CDR3: CASSQSGSAYNEQFF. The CDR3 region has the DNA TGTGCCAGCAGCCAGAGCGGGAGTGCCTACAATGAGCAGTTCTTC.

The rearrangement links TRBV18 to TRBJ1-5; TRBD1 agrees at 9 bases. This CDR3 has 17 residues. Germline V gene lookup returns CDR1 KGHSH and CDR2 LQKENI. Trimming removed 3 bases from V and 2 bases from J; junction bases left unmatched: 8. The CDR3 DNA sequence: TGTGCCAGCTCACCTTCTACCGGGACAGGGCGCAATCAGCCCCAGCATTTT. The encoded protein is CASSPSTGTGRNQPQHF. Using reference TRBV18 and TRBJ1-5 for the parts outside the CDR3, the full variable domain is NAGVMQNPRHLVRRRGQEARLRCSPMKGHSHVYWYRQLPEEGLKFMVYLQKENIIDESGMPKERFSAEFPKEGPSILRIQQVVRGDSAAYFCASSPSTGTGRNQPQHFGDGTRLSIL.

This clonotype was counted between two and nine times. This chain joins TRBV28 and TRBJ1-5, with TRBD1 identical over 9 bases. The trim removed 4 bases at V and 5 bases at J, leaving 9 bases unmatched. Germline-derived CDR1 and CDR2 are MDHEN and SYDVKM. This CDR3 region has 16 residues. Written as DNA, the CDR3 is TGTGCCAGCAGTTCCCCCCGGGGACAGGGCGATCAGCCCCAGCATTTT. It specifies CASSSPRGQGDQPQHF.

In this sample, this clonotype turned up a few times. The rearrangement links TRBV29-1 to TRBJ1-2; D unresolved. This CDR3 comprises 12 residues. V lost 8 bases, J lost 8 bases, and 18 bases lay in between. Germline CDR1 and CDR2: SQVTM and ANQGSEA. The CDR3 bases are TGCAGCTCGAGGGCCGATTCTGGGGGCTACACCTTC. Translating gives CSSRADSGGYTF.